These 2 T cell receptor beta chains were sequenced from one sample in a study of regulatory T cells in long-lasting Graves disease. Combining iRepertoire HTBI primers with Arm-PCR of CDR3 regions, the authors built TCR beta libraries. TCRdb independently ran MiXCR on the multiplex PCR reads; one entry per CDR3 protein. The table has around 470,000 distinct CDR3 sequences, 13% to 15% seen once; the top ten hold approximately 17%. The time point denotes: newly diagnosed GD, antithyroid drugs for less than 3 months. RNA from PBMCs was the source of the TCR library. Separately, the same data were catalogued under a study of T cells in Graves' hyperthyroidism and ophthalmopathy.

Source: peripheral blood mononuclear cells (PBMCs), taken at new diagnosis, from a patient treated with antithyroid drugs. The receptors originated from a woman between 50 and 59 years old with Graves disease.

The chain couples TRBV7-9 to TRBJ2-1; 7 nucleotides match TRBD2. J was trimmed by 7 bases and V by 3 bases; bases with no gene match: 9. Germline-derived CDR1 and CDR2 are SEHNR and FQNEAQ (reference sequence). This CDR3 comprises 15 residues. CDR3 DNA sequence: TGTGCCAGCAGCTTTACTAGCGTGCTCGCTAATGAGCAGTTCTTC. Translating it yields CASSFTSVLANEQFF.

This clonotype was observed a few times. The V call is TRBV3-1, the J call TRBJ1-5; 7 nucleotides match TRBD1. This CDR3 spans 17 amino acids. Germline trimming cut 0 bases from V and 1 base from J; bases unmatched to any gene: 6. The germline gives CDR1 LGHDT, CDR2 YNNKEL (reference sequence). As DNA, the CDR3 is TGTGCCAGCAGCCAAGACCCCACAGGGGACAGCAATCAGCCCCAGCATTTT. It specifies CASSQDPTGDSNQPQHF.